These T cell receptor beta chains were read from a single sample in a study of T cell repertoires in cytomegalovirus infection. TCRdb reanalysed the reads using MiXCR and keeps one entry per CDR3 protein. The data hold about 400,000 distinct CDR3 sequences, with around 18% observed a single time. Input material: PBMCs. The receptors derive from a human donor in good health (CMV status not recorded). Some clones in this sample may be carry-over from other donors' samples. The conserved cysteine and the conserved F or W are not part of the CDR3 here. The order of the fields is V gene, CDR3 protein.

V gene: TRBV7-2
CDR3 protein: ASSLSIVVVNYGYT

V gene: TRBV12-3/TRBV12-4
CDR3 protein: ASSAAGQGNLYGYT

V gene: TRBV2
CDR3 protein: ASSEEGAPRTEAF

V gene: TRBV10-3
CDR3 protein: AISDVGPRQPQH

V gene: TRBV12-3/TRBV12-4
CDR3 protein: ATSGGNTGELF

V gene: TRBV25-1
CDR3 protein: ASSEGGGTDTQY

V gene: TRBV19
CDR3 protein: ARLQNASRGKNIQY

V gene: TRBV6-6
CDR3 protein: ASSPPAGRDTGELF

V gene: TRBV29-1
CDR3 protein: SVRTGRSTEAF

V gene: TRBV4-1
CDR3 protein: ASSATSGRVGELF

V gene: TRBV7-8
CDR3 protein: ASRLTGVRLSSYNEQF

V gene: TRBV11-2
CDR3 protein: ASSFGGSHNSPLH

V gene: TRBV12-3/TRBV12-4
CDR3 protein: ASSPLAGKSYEQY

V gene: TRBV7-2
CDR3 protein: ASSLATAGPQH

V gene: TRBV7-2
CDR3 protein: ASRTSGSTDTQY

V gene: TRBV10-3
CDR3 protein: ATAGSGNTIY

V gene: TRBV12-3/TRBV12-4
CDR3 protein: ASQRGAGVDEKLF

V gene: TRBV11-2
CDR3 protein: ASSPDRVTGELF

V gene: TRBV20-1
CDR3 protein: SASRGGSGQETQY

V gene: TRBV10-3
CDR3 protein: AIMTGGEATRETQY